A selection of T cell receptor beta chains follows, all from one sample in a study of blood T cell repertoires in COVID-19. Sequenced by immunoSEQ multiplex PCR; TCRdb stores in-frame clones only, minus some. The sample holds around 270,000 clones, roughly 90% seen once. The material sequenced was peripheral blood. Every receptor here comes from a man aged 30 to 45 with acute or convalescent COVID-19. CDR3s include the opening cysteine and the closing phenylalanine or tryptophan.

v_gene	j_gene	CDR3aa
TRBV6-1	TRBJ2-4	CASSERRGGQGPIAKNIQYF
TRBV5-1	TRBJ2-7	CASSLVRNSYEQYF
TRBV28	TRBJ2-7	CASSSLAGGNYEQYF
TRBV28	TRBJ1-5	CASTDGGGFFNQPQHF
TRBV6-4	TRBJ1-3	CASSDSYGNTIYF
TRBV19	TRBJ1-5	CASKGQGYEYSNQPQHF
TRBV5-6	TRBJ1-1	CASSLGAGFGEAFF
TRBV28	TRBJ2-7	CASMGPLPYEQYF
TRBV24-1	TRBJ1-5	CATSDSRQGGQPQHF
TRBV27	TRBJ2-7	CASSLAGRDEQYF
TRBV28	TRBJ1-1	CASSLPEQGPIEAFF
TRBV30	TRBJ2-7	CAWGAGAYEQYF
TRBV30	TRBJ2-7	CACRGPPYEQYF
TRBV3-1/TRBV3-2	TRBJ2-5	CASSQVPSGRQETQYF
TRBV9	TRBJ2-5	CASSVGGASGIQETQYF
TRBV7-9	TRBJ2-1	CASSGRQGKNEQFF
TRBV5-1	TRBJ2-1	CASSLPGSSYNEQFF
TRBV24-1	TRBJ2-1	CATSAPRWTGVRNEQFF
TRBV7-6	TRBJ2-7	CASSTGQPPYEQYF
TRBV4-1	TRBJ1-5	CASSQGQYSNQPQHF
TRBV7-9	TRBJ2-1	CASSAGTGHYNEQFF
TRBV7-9	TRBJ1-6	CASSPQGARNSPLHF
TRBV9	TRBJ1-1	CASSVGRHGNTEAFF
TRBV28	TRBJ2-4	CASSVSSIQYF
TRBV2	TRBJ2-2	CASSERSGLTGELFF
TRBV19	TRBJ1-2	CASSIQKGLYGYTF
TRBV18	TRBJ1-4	CASSRGAGSEKLFF
TRBV6-5	TRBJ1-2	CASSSGYGYTF
TRBV7-2	TRBJ2-2	CASSPEGLLNTGELFF
TRBV2	TRBJ1-1	CASGVGADEAFF
TRBV18	TRBJ2-1	CASYIGGVSYNEQFF
TRBV4-1	TRBJ2-3	CASSQVFEVVAGTQYF
TRBV6-5	TRBJ1-1	CASSPLRGTEAFF
TRBV19	TRBJ1-3	CASSMISVNTIYF
TRBV28	TRBJ1-2	CASSFFQGFYGYTF
TRBV12-5	TRBJ2-5	CASGLALWETQYF
TRBV4-1	TRBJ1-2	CASSQYSLLAYGYTF
TRBV7-8	TRBJ1-2	CASSLLQGHGYTF
TRBV5-4	TRBJ2-7	CASSEDSLEQYF
TRBV28	TRBJ1-5	CASRISRLKRVNSNQPQHF
TRBV28	TRBJ1-1	CASSTTTRQGFF
TRBV30	TRBJ1-1	CAWSKQLNTEAFF
TRBV9	TRBJ1-2	CASGGGAEGYTF
TRBV14	TRBJ1-3	CAGLGTTSGNTIYF
TRBV9	TRBJ1-1	CASSVVGNGGTEAFF
TRBV6-5	TRBJ1-1	CASSSTGHEAFF
TRBV24-1	TRBJ1-2	CATSDSGGAGSGYTF
TRBV5-1	TRBJ2-7	CASSLGPSGSYEQYF
TRBV28	TRBJ1-5	CASSLNRGRNQPQHF
TRBV7-9	TRBJ1-1	CASSPTGGHTEAFF
TRBV30	TRBJ1-2	CAWSWAGTVGYTF
TRBV27	TRBJ2-2	CASTLVTGPRTGELFF